This TCR beta chain was found in a study of shared clonotypes between healthy human individuals. The table came from immunoSEQ multiplex PCR; TCRdb's copy has only in-frame clones and leaves some out. The data hold approximately 2,000,000 clones, with about 90% observed a single time. The source is a young man in good health. Some clones in this sample may be carry-over from other donors' samples. The sequenced sample consisted of naive CD4+ T cells from PBMCs. The subset was: CD45RA+ positively selected.

The CDR3 sequence is CAWSVARTYLAVQGKVGNTEAFF. In DNA, the CDR3 is TGTGCCTGGAGTGTAGCCCGGACCTACCTAGCCGTACAGGGGAAGGTTGGGAACACTGAAGCTTTCTTT. The chain couples TRBV30 to TRBJ1-1; TRBD1 matches 7 bases. The CDR3 length is 23 residues. Germline trimming cut 0 bases from V and 1 base from J; bases unmatched to any gene: 29. Germline V gives CDR1 GTSNPN, CDR2 SVGIG (reference sequence).